The clone carrying this T cell receptor beta chain was detected only a few times. Its matching antigen is unknown. TCRdb called the 5' RACE reads again in MiXCR, with one record for every CDR3 protein. The sample shows some 120,000 distinct CDR3 sequences, about 15% of them seen only once. The entry originates in a study of T-cell memory formation after mild COVID-19. Points from the study as a whole: SARS-CoV-2 specificity of second-wave clones peaking day 37 was unconfirmed.

V dropped 8 bases and J dropped 1 base, with 6 bases sitting between them. The CDR3 has 13 amino acids. The V gene's germline CDR1 is MNHEY and CDR2 SVGEGT. This chain joins TRBV6-2 or TRBV6-3 and TRBJ2-6, with no clear D. The sequence was obtained from an adult woman who had mild COVID-19 (a few samples of this study predate the infection). Cell type and time point are not known. Material for sequencing was PBMCs or a T cell subset sorted from them (not recorded which). CDR3 sequence reads: CASLGSGANVLTF. The CDR3 region has the DNA TGTGCCAGCCTCGGGTCTGGGGCCAACGTCCTGACTTTC.